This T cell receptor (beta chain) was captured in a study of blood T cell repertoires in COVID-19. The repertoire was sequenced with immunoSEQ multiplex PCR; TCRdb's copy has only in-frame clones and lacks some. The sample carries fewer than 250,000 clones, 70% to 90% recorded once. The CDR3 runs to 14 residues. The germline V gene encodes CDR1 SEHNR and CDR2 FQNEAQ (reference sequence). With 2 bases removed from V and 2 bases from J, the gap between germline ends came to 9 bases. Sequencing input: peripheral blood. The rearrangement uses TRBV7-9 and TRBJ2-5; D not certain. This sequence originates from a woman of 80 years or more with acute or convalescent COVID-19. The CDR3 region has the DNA TGTGCCAGCAGCTTACCGGGTTTTCAAGAGACCCAGTACTTC. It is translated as CASSLPGFQETQYF.